What follows are 2 T cell receptor beta chains derived from one specimen sequenced in a study of shared clonotypes between healthy human individuals. Profiling relied on immunoSEQ multiplex PCR, and the TCRdb table lists in-frame clones only, not all of them. This table has some 1 million clones, about 74% appearing once. The specimen was memory CD4+ T cells sorted from blood. Subset described: CD45RA-negative fraction. The source is a man aged 18 to 30 in good health.

V usage is TRBV6-1 and J usage is TRBJ2-7, with 11 bases identical to TRBD2. This CDR3 has 16 residues. Germline V lookup: CDR1 MNHNS, CDR2 SASEGT. V was pared by 4 bases and J by 4 bases, with 9 bases of the junction left unmatched. The CDR3 loop reads CASSAYSGRDTYEQYF. Written as DNA, the CDR3 is TGTGCCAGCAGTGCCTATAGCGGGAGGGATACTTACGAGCAGTACTTC.

In regard to this clone: A junction end diverges from the germline sequence, so it may reflect a read error. The gene calls are TRBV29-1 and TRBJ2-7, with unresolved D. Germline values: CDR1 SQVTM, CDR2 ANQGSEA. CDR3 size: 10 residues. The CDR3 protein is CSVYQDTIHF. CDR3 nucleotides: TGCAGCGTTTATCAAGACACAATCCACTTC.